The present entry profiles one T cell receptor beta chain with its context. This clonotype was seen more than once but under ten times. The specificity of this receptor is unknown. No qualities accompany the bases; no much larger clone lies one base away. This entry comes from a study of blood T cells in healthy people across ages (dated by TCRdb to 2015 to 2017). Study-wide context: Template switching captured roughly one uniquely barcoded TCR beta cDNA molecule per two T cells in model experiments. The study measured age-related changes in TCR beta repertoire diversity using deep sequencing normalized with unique cDNA molecular identifiers. The donors were split into four age groups: young (average 16 years), middle-aged (over 35), aged (62) and long-lived (under 90). Donors of different ages were randomly distributed across sequencing lanes to avoid experimental bias. Using the same blood draw, the study looked at two additional independent replicas of 1 million unique cDNA reads for two donors, one aged 18 to 30 and the other aged 80 or older. Study-wide findings and limitations: Compared with the aged group, the long-lived group had more naive CD4+ T cells, fewer expanded clones and increased TCR diversity, suggesting age selection. As age increased, observed TCR beta diversity per million T cells dropped in a roughly linear way, and a significant reduction was already evident by age about 36. The CMV infection status of donors was not known, potentially confounding age-related changes in expanded clonotypes. Estimates of total diversity based on one million sequenced T cells were considered lower bounds and underestimates. Because profiling used bulk unsorted PBMCs, naive and antigen-experienced compartments could not be compared conclusively. Observed TCR beta diversity correlated strongly with the percentage of naive T cells measured by flow cytometry.

The method was 5' RACE. The reads were generated on an Illumina HiSeq 2500. A second PCR of about 7 to 12 cycles was performed with a sample-barcoded 5' primer and a J-beta primer mix. A template-switch 5' adaptor carrying 12 random nucleotides introduced a unique molecular identifier onto each TCR beta cDNA molecule. Each sample yielded at least 2.5 million CDR3-containing paired-end reads. All of the RNA was converted into first-strand cDNA using the Mint cDNA synthesis kit, with a TRBC-specific oligonucleotide serving as the primer. After uracil-DNA glycosylase treatment, a first 18-cycle PCR used universal primers M1SS and BC2_uni_R on all cDNA. From the authors' description of their analysis: For normalization, 1 million high-quality reads, each with a distinct molecular identifier, were randomly selected from each sample. Instead of being binned into consensus sequences, reads that shared molecular identifiers were thrown out. CDR3 identification, clonotype clustering and error correction used MiTCR with a Q25 quality threshold and the strictest error-elimination algorithm. A nonparametric unseen species model with Euler transformation was used to estimate lower-bound total TCR beta diversity. In-frame beta chains were kept once TCRdb had trimmed the public reads at Q25 with fastp and called clones with MiXCR. Records with the same CDR3 protein are collapsed into one entry carrying the most frequent genes and DNA. TCRdb assigned the V and J calls; the authors' analysis was not used. A total of roughly 830,000 distinct CDR3 sequences appear in this sample, about 62% of them only once. The leading ten clones occupy 25% to 30% of the sample.

Systemically healthy Caucasian individuals from Russia, roughly 40 in total and aged roughly 6 to 95 years, were included as donors. Around 9.9 milliliters of peripheral blood were collected from each donor into EDTA-treated Vacutainer tubes. Ficoll-Paque density-gradient centrifugation was used to isolate PBMCs, with at least 7 million per sample. Total RNA, at least 5 micrograms per sample, was extracted from PBMCs with Trizol reagent. For every donor, an aliquot of PBMCs went through flow cytometry to measure the percentages of naive CD45RAhigh/CD27high T cells. From the germline V gene, CDR1 is SGHTA and CDR2 is FQGNSA. Germline trimming: 0 bases from V, 1 base from J; junction bases outside gene matches: 10. The CDR3 starts with the cysteine, ends with the phenylalanine, and has 18 residues. Only the CDR3 part of the read is kept: 54 bases, read in frame from the first base.

Sequencing was done on a sample of blood. This receptor was obtained from a man aged 25-45 years in good health. The chain links TRBV7-2 with TRBJ2-5; 8 bases in the junction line up with TRBD2. CDR3 reads: CASSLARESRGGQETQYF. The DNA sequence reads TGTGCCAGCAGCTTAGCGCGGGAATCCCGGGGGGGCCAAGAGACCCAGTACTTC.